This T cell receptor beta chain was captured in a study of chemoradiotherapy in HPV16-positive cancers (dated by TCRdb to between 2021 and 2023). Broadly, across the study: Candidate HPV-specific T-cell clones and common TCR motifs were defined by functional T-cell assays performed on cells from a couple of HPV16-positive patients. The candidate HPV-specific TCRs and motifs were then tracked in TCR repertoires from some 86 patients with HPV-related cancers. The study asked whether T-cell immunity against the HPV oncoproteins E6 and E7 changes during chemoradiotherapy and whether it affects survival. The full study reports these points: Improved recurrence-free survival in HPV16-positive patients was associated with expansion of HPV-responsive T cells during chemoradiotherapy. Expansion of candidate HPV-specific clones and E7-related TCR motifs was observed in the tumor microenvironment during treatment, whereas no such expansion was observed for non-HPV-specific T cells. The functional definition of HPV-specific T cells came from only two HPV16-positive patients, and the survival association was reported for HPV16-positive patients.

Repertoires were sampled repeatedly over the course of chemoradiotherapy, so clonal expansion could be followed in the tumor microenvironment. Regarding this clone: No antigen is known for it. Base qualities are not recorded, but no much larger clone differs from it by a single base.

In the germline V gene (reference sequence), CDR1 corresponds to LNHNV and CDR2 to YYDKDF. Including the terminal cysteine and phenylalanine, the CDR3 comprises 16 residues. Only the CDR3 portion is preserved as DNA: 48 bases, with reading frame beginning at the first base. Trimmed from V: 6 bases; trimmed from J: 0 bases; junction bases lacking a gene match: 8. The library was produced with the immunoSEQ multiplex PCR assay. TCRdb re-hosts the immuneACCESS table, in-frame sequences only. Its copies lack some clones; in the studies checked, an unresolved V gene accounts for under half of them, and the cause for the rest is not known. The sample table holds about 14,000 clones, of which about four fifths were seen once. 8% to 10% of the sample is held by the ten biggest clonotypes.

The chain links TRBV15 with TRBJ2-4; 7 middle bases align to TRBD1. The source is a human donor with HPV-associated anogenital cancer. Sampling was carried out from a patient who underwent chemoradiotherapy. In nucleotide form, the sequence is TGTGCCACCAGTACCGGGACAGCACTAGCCAAAAACATTCAGTACTTC. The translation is CATSTGTALAKNIQYF.